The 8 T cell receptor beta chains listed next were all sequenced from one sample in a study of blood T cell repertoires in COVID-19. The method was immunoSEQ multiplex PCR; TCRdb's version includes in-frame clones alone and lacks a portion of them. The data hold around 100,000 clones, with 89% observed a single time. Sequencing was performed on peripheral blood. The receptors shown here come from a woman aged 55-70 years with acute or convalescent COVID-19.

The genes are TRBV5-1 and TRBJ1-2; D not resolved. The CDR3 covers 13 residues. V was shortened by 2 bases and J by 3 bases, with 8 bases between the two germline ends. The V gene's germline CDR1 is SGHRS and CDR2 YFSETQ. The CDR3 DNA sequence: TGCGCCAGCAGCTTCGGGTATGACTATGGCTACACCTTC. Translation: CASSFGYDYGYTF.

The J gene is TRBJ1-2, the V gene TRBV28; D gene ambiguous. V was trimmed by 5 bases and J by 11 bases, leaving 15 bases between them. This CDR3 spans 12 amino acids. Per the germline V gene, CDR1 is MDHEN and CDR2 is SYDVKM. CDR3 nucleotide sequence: TGTGCCAGCAGTAGTACAGTGTTCTTTTACACCTTC. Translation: CASSSTVFFYTF.

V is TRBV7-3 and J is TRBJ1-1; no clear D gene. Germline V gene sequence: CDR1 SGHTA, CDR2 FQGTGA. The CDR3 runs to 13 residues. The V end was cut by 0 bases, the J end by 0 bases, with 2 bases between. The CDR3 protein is CASSLTVNTEAFF. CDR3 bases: TGTGCCAGCAGCTTAACCGTGAACACTGAAGCTTTCTTT. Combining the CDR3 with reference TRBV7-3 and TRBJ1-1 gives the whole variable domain GAGVSQTPSNKVTEKGKYVELRCDPISGHTALYWYRQSLGQGPEFLIYFQGTGAADDSGLPNDRFFAVRPEGSVSTLKIQRTERGDSAVYLCASSLTVNTEAFFGQGTRLTVV.

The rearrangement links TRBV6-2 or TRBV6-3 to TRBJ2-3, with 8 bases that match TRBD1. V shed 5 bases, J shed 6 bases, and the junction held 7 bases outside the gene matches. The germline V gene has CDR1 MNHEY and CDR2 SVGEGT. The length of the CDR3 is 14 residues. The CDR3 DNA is TGTGCCAGCAGTAGGGGACAGGTCCTGGATACGCAGTATTTT. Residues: CASSRGQVLDTQYF.

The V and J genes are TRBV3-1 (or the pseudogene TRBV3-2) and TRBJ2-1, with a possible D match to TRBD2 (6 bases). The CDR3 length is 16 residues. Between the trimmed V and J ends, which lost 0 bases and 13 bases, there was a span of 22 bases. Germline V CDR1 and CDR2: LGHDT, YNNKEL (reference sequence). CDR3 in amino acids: CASSQDPTGVGPDQFF. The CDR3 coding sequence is TGTGCCAGCAGCCAAGATCCGACGGGAGTAGGACCCGACCAGTTCTTC.

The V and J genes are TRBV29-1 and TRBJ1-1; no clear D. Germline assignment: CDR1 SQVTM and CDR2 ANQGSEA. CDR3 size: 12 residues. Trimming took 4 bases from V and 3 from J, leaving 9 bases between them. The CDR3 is CSVGFPDTEAFF. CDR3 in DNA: TGCAGCGTTGGATTTCCGGACACTGAAGCTTTCTTT.

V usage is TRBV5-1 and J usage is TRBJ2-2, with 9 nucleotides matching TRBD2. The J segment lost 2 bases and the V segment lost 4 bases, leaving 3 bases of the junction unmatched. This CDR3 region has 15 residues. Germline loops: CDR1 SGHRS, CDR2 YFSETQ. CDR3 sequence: CASSPLAGNTGELFF. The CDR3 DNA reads TGCGCCAGCAGCCCCCTAGCGGGAAACACCGGGGAGCTGTTTTTT.

CDR3 nucleotides: TGTGCCAGCAGCTTTCCGGGCGAGCAGTACTTC. It specifies CASSFPGEQYF. V usage is TRBV11-2 and J usage is TRBJ2-7; no firm D call. This CDR3 region has 11 residues. Germline lookup yields CDR1 SGHAT and CDR2 FQNNGV. Trimming shortened V by 3 bases and J by 6 bases, and 6 bases separated the two germline ends.